Presented here are 8 T cell receptor delta chains from one specimen sequenced in a study of gamma-delta T cells after stem cell transplantation. TCRdb called clones from the RT-PCR reads again using CATT. The sample has 1,500 to 2,000 delta-chain clones; under 2% are singletons. Sequencing was done on a sample of gamma-delta T cells. The source is a human donor. It is not recorded whose cells these are; they may come from a transplant donor.

With regard to this clone: A read error is likely here: a far larger clone is one base away. V gene TRDV2 combines with J gene TRDJ1; TRDD3 aligns across 8 bases. CDR1 is GEAIGNYY, CDR2 EKD, per germline. The CDR3 totals 16 residues. CDR3 amino acids: CARDALLGAYTDKLIF. CDR3 bases: TGTGCCCGTGACGCTTTACTGGGGGCGTACACCGATAAACTCATCTTT.

Worth noting for this clone: A far larger clone is off by one base, so a read error is likely. The rearrangement uses TRDV2 and TRDJ1, with D unclear. There are 14 residues in the CDR3. The V gene's germline CDR1 is GEAIGNYY and CDR2 EKD. V lost 0 bases to trimming and J lost 10 bases, with 17 bases between them. The DNA of the CDR3 is TGTGCCTGTGACACCGTGGGCGGACTCCCATTACTCATCTTT. Residues: CACDTVGGLPLLIF.

Worth noting for this clone: TCRdb lists the protein of a much larger clone for this DNA, which differs at residue 12, so this is likely a read error; the protein given here is translated from the DNA itself. The chain employs TRDV2 and TRDJ1; 11 nucleotides match TRDD3. Per germline, CDR1 GEAIGNYY and CDR2 EKD. The CDR3 is made up of 19 amino acids. Trimming at V came to 1 base and at J to 0 bases, leaving 12 bases not matched to a gene. The CDR3 sequence is CACDTLYAGGYKNTDKLIF. CDR3 bases: TGTGCCTGTGACACACTATATGCTGGGGGATACAAAAACACCGATAAACTCATCTTT.

This clone has only a few counts. TCRdb's listed protein matches a much larger clone and diverges from this DNA's translation at residue 9, likely through a read error; the protein shown comes from the DNA. J is TRDJ1 and V is TRDV1, with 9 bases aligning to TRDD3. The length of the CDR3 is 19 residues. Unmatched junction bases numbered 15, after V lost 1 base and J lost 3 bases. Per germline, CDR1 TSWWSYY and CDR2 QGS. CDR3 loop: CALGERSSAGGLVADKLIF. DNA for the CDR3: TGTGCTCTTGGGGAACGATCGAGCGCTGGGGGATTGGTAGCCGATAAACTCATCTTT.

This clone was picked up a small number of times. The chain carries TRDV3 and TRDJ1, with TRDD3 as a possible D gene (6 bases). Trimming stripped 4 bases from V and 3 bases from J, with 27 bases between. Germline CDR1 and CDR2: TVYSNPD and GDNSRS (reference sequence). CDR3 length equals 17 residues. For the CDR3, the DNA is TGTGCCTCCACCCCCTCCGAGGTACTGGGAAAGCCCGATAAACTCATCTTT. It encodes CASTPSEVLGKPDKLIF.

This clone was seen more than once but under ten times. A far larger clone differs by one base, so this is likely a read error. Other DNA sequences in this sample translate to the same CDR3. This chain joins TRDV2 and TRDJ1; TRDD3 agrees at 13 bases. Germline V gene lookup returns CDR1 GEAIGNYY and CDR2 EKD. The CDR3 length is 18 residues. The CDR3 nucleotides read TGTGCCTGTGACGTACTGGGGGATACGAAGGAGGACACCGATAAACTTATCTTT. Encoded protein: CACDVLGDTKEDTDKLIF.

This clone was observed a few times. For this DNA, TCRdb reports the protein of a much larger clone, which diverges at residue 3, most likely from a read error; the protein presented here is translated directly from the DNA. The chain combines TRDV2 with TRDJ1, with TRDD3 matching 8 bases. The CDR3 loop spans 20 amino acids. Germline values: CDR1 GEAIGNYY, CDR2 EKD. The DNA for the CDR3 is TGTGCCCGTGACACCGTCTCGAACCCGGGATACGGGGAACCCACCGATAAACTCATCTTT. It is translated as CARDTVSNPGYGEPTDKLIF.

This clone was detected only a few times. TCRdb has a much larger clone's protein, which differs at residue 15 from the translation of this DNA, likely because of a read error; what is shown is the protein translated from the DNA. The genes are TRDV2 and TRDJ1; 12 positions match TRDD3. CDR3 length equals 18 residues. In germline, CDR1 is GEAIGNYY, CDR2 EKD. The CDR3 sequence: CACDTLDSGGYDTDRLIF. CDR3 DNA sequence: TGTGCCTGTGACACCTTGGATTCTGGGGGATACGACACCGATAGACTCATCTTT.